These 6 T cell receptor beta chains were sequenced from one sample in a study of blood T cell repertoires in COVID-19. TCRdb's copy holds only in-frame clones and misses some; the assay was immunoSEQ multiplex PCR. The sample contains around 330,000 clones, approximately 88% of which appear only once. Sequenced material: peripheral blood. Every receptor here comes from a woman between 45 and 65 years old with active or convalescent COVID-19.

The chain is built from TRBV4-1 and TRBJ2-3; TRBD1 is a possible D gene (6 bases). Per the germline V gene, CDR1 is MGHRA and CDR2 is YSYEKL. V was cut by 5 bases and J by 4 bases, with 13 bases left in between. The length of the CDR3 is 14 residues. Here the CDR3 reads CASSKGVASDTQYF. The DNA of the CDR3 is TGCGCCAGCAGCAAGGGGGTAGCTTCAGATACGCAGTATTTT.

The rearrangement joins TRBV15 to TRBJ1-5, with a tentative D call TRBD1 (6 bases). There are 14 residues in the CDR3. The germline V and J ends were trimmed by 5 bases and 7 bases, with 15 bases remaining between them. Looked up from germline, CDR1 is LNHNV and CDR2 is YYDKDF (reference sequence). The CDR3 sequence is CATSESRGGQPQHF. As DNA, the CDR3 is TGTGCCACCAGCGAGTCCAGGGGCGGACAGCCCCAGCATTTT.

The CDR3 sequence: CAADRGRGNSPLHF. CDR3 bases: TGTGCCGCTGACAGGGGCAGAGGTAATTCACCCCTCCACTTT. V gene TRBV11-3 combines with J gene TRBJ1-6; 8 bases match TRBD1. CDR3 length: 14 residues. The germline V gene has CDR1 SGHNT and CDR2 YENEEA. Trimming took 11 bases from V and 6 from J; bases not matched to a gene: 9.

J is TRBJ2-3 and V is TRBV9; TRBD2 matches 9 bases. Germline trimming cut 1 base from V and 3 bases from J; bases unmatched to any gene: 3. The CDR3 has 15 amino acids. Germline V gene data show CDR1 as SGDLS and CDR2 as YYNGEE. For the CDR3, the DNA is TGTGCCAGCAGCGTAAGCCTAGCGGGAACAGATACGCAGTATTTT. It encodes CASSVSLAGTDTQYF.

The CDR3 DNA reads as TGTGCCATCAGTGTCGAGAGCTCCTATAATTCACCCCTCCACTTT. Translating it yields CAISVESSYNSPLHF. The chain has TRBV10-3 and TRBJ1-6, with D uncertain. The CDR3 contains 15 residues. The V end lost 4 bases, the J end lost 0 bases, and 7 bases lay between the germline ends. Germline loops: CDR1 ENHRY, CDR2 SYGVKD.

V is TRBV9 and J is TRBJ1-6, with D tentatively TRBD1 (5 bases). The CDR3 runs to 16 residues. V was cut by 2 bases and J by 0 bases, with 9 bases left in between. Germline V CDR1 and CDR2: SGDLS, YYNGEE. The CDR3 loop is CASSVSDSSYNSPLHF. DNA of the CDR3: TGTGCCAGCAGCGTCTCAGACAGCTCCTATAATTCACCCCTCCACTTT.